The present entry profiles one T cell receptor beta chain with its context. This clone has just one count. Its specific antigen is unknown. No qualities accompany the bases; no much larger clone lies one base away. Other nucleotide sequences in the sample specify the same CDR3. Libraries were made using the immunoSEQ multiplex PCR assay. In the paper's pipeline: During preprocessing, nonproductive sequences were removed, along with CDR3s that did not begin with C, did not end with F or W, or were shorter than 7 amino acids. The MANAFEST web app was used to call antigen-specific clonotypes on the basis of expansion compared with the reference and with other culture wells. To be counted as positive, a clone had to show significant expansion compared with the reference culture, at an FDR below 0.05, in 2 of 3 replicate wells. To be called positive, a clone also had to show significant expansion compared with every other tandem well and an odds ratio greater than 5. Pairwise Levenshtein distance, computed with the stringdist R package after three terminal residues were trimmed from each end, was used as the measure of CDR3 homology. The table was pulled from immuneACCESS by TCRdb, which kept in-frame rearrangements only. Such tables lose some clones; where checked, under half of the loss comes from unresolved V genes, and the rest has no known cause. V and J calls and clone size follow that table, whereas D and trimming were derived from the DNA. This sample is represented by 25,000 to 30,000 clones; about 80% of them were singletons. The ten largest make up 16% of the sample.

The source of the sample is a study of CD4 T cells in relation to SARS-CoV-2 and coronaviruses (dated by TCRdb to about 2021). About the study as a whole: In the ViraFEST assay, PBMCs were grown with antigen for about ten days, and TCR beta CDR3s were then sequenced to identify antigen-specific clonal expansions. An HIV-1 Nef peptide pool or a culture without peptide was used as the negative reference condition. Patient-derived lymphoblastoid cell lines were used to map the HLA restriction of shared crossreactive spike epitopes. At the level of individual TCR clonotypes, the study evaluated whether memory CD4+ T cells crossreact between the spike proteins of SARS-CoV-2 and those of common cold coronaviruses. The Adaptive Biotechnologies TCR-sequencing kit was used to sequence samples from a few pre-COVID donors and the naive versus memory experiments, while other data came from Illumina-based sequencing. For other donors in the study, expansion assays were sequenced with a different, Illumina-based TCR-beta assay. Study-wide conclusions, independent of this receptor: Compared with monoreactive clones, crossreactive clones had significantly weaker SARS-CoV-2-driven expansion, a result consistent with antigenic imprinting. Memory CD4+ clonotypes crossrecognizing SARS-CoV-2 and at least one common cold coronavirus spike were found in approximately 65% of donors. The study was limited by small numbers of patients and tested TCRs. Crossreactivity analysis centred on spike protein, so crossreactivity against other viral proteins was not assessed. No donor contributed both pre-pandemic and post-infection samples, which limited tracing the source of pre-existing responses.

CD4+ T cells from unexposed donors were collected before the COVID-19 pandemic (2011-2018). After about 9 days of culture, CD4+ T cells were isolated with the EasySep CD4+ T cell isolation kit. As far as cell numbers permitted, CD4+ T cells from unexposed donors were tested for reactivity against SARS-CoV-2 S and N as well as four spike pools from common cold coronaviruses. Each well received over 1.5 million PBMCs, cultured in IMDM supplemented with roughly 5.1% human AB serum and about 9.2 IU/ml IL-2. Half of the culture medium was replaced with fresh IL-2-containing medium on days 3 and 7. In general, every peptide culture condition was set up in three replicate wells. Leukapheresis product for the unexposed donors was purchased commercially. Ficoll-Paque PLUS gradient centrifugation was used to isolate PBMCs from leukapheresis product or whole blood. The PBMCs went either fresh into the expansion assay or into cryopreservation at -140 degrees C. The QIAamp Micro DNA Kit was used to extract genomic DNA from the CD4+ T cells.

The CDR3 numbers 17 residues from cysteine through phenylalanine. Kept here is only the CDR3 DNA, which spans 51 bases and is read in frame from base 1. V is pared back by 3 bases and J by 0 bases, with 12 bases lying between the germline termini. The germline V gene provides CDR1 SGHTA and CDR2 FQGNSA. The sequence joins TRBV7-2 to TRBJ2-6, with the D call tentatively TRBD1 or TRBD2, each fitting 6 bases. The receptor comes from a human donor in good health. Input material: CD4+ T cells from PBMCs, cultured in vitro. Read as DNA, the sequence is TGTGCCAGCAGCTTGAGGGGGGCTAGCTCTGGGGCCAACGTCCTGACTTTC. This is translated as CASSLRGASSGANVLTF. Where the CDR3 stops, the reference TRBV7-2 and TRBJ2-6 genes take over; the full variable domain is GAGVSQSPSNKVTEKGKDVELRCDPISGHTALYWYRQSLGQGLEFLIYFQGNSAPDKSGLPSDRFSAERTGGSVSTLTIQRTQQEDSAVYLCASSLRGASSGANVLTFGAGSRLTVL.